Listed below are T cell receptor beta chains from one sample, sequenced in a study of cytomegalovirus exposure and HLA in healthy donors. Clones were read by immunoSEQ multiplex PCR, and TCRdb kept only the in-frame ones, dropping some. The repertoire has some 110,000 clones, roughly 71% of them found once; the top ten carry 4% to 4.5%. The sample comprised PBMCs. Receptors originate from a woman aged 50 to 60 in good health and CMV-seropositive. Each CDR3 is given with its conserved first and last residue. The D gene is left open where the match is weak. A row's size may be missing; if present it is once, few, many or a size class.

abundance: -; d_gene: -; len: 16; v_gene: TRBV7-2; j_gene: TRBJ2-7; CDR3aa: CASSLVTVGSSYEQYF; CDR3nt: TGTGCCAGCAGCCTCGTAACAGTAGGATCCTCCTACGAGCAGTACTTC
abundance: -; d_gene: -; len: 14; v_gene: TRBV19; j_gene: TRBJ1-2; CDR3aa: CASSIEAGNYGYTF; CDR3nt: TGTGCCAGTAGTATAGAAGCAGGCAACTATGGCTACACCTTC
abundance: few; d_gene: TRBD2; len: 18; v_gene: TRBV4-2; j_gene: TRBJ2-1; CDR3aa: CASSQSLSGGVTYNEQFF; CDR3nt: TGTGCCAGCAGCCAGTCACTTAGCGGGGGGGTCACCTACAATGAGCAGTTCTTC
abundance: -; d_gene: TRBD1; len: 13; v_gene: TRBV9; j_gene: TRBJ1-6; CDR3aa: CASSYRDRDSLHF; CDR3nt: TGTGCCAGCAGCTATCGAGACCGGGACAGCCTCCACTTT
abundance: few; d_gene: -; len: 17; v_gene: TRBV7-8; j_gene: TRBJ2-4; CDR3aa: CASSLISSALAKNIQYF; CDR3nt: TGTGCCAGCAGCTTAATCTCCTCCGCGTTAGCCAAAAACATTCAGTACTTC
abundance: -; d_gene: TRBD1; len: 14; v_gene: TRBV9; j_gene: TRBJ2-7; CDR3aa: CASSGTGTKDEQYF; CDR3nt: TGTGCCAGCAGCGGGACAGGGACGAAGGACGAGCAGTACTTC
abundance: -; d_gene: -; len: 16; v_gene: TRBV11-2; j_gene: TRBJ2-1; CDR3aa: CASSLTMTGQINEQFF; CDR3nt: TGTGCCAGCAGCTTAACTATGACAGGACAGATCAATGAGCAGTTCTTC
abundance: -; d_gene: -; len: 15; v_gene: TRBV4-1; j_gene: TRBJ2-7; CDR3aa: CASSQVIQKNYEQYF; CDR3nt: TGCGCCAGCAGCCAAGTCATACAGAAGAACTACGAGCAGTACTTC
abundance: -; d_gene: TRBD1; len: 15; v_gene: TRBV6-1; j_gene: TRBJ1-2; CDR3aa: CASSDGTGGAYGYTF; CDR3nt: TGTGCCAGCAGTGACGGAACAGGGGGCGCCTATGGCTACACCTTC
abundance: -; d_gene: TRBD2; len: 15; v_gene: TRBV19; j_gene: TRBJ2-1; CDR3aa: CASNFGVAGGNEQFF; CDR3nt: TGTGCCAGTAACTTCGGGGTAGCGGGGGGCAATGAGCAGTTCTTC
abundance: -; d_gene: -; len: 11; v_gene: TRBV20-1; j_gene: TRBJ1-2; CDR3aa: CSRVRGFRYTF; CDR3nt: TGCAGTCGTGTGAGGGGGTTTCGCTACACCTTC
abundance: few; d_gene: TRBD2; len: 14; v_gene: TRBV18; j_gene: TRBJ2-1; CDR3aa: CASSPGLVENEQFF; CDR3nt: TGTGCCAGCTCACCGGGACTAGTGGAGAATGAGCAGTTCTTC
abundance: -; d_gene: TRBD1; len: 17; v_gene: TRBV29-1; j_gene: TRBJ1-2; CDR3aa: CSVEDKRDRGTNYGYTF; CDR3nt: TGCAGCGTTGAAGATAAACGGGACAGAGGAACTAACTATGGCTACACCTTC
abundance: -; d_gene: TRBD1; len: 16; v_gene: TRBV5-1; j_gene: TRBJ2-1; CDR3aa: CASSLGGGQGHNEQFF; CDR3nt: TGCGCCAGCAGCTTGGGGGGGGGACAGGGGCACAATGAGCAGTTCTTC
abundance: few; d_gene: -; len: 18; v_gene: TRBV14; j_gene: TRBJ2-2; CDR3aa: CASSHPRGGRGNTGELFF; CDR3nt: TGTGCCAGCAGCCACCCCCGAGGTGGACGGGGAAACACCGGGGAGCTGTTTTTT
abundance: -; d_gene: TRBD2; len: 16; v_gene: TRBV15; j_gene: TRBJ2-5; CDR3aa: CATSRPAGTNKGTQYF; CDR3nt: TGTGCCACCAGCAGACCAGCCGGGACTAACAAAGGGACCCAGTACTTC
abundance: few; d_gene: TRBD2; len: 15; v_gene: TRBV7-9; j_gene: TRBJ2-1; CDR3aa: CASSLALAGANEQFF; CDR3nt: TGTGCCAGCAGCTTAGCATTAGCGGGGGCCAATGAGCAGTTCTTC
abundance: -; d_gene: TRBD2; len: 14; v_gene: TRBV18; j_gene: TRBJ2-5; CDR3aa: CASSRTPGGGTQYF; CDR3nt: TGTGCCAGCTCACGGACTCCAGGCGGGGGGACCCAGTACTTC
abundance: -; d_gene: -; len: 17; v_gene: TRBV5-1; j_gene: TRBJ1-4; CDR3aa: CASSLVAGYGSFEKLFF; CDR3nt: TGCGCCAGCAGCTTGGTGGCAGGGTACGGGTCATTTGAAAAACTGTTTTTT
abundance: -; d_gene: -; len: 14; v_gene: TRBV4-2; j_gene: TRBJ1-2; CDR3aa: CASSQDAAGYGYTF; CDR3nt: TGTGCCAGCAGCCAAGATGCGGCAGGGTATGGCTACACCTTC
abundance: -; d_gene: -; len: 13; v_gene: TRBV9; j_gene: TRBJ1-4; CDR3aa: CASSVELGEKLFF; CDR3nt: TGTGCCAGCAGCGTAGAACTAGGGGAAAAACTGTTTTTT
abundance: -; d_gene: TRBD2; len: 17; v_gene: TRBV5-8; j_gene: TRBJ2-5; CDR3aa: CASSLGAGGGTQETQYF; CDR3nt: TGTGCCAGCAGCTTGGGTGCGGGCGGGGGGACCCAAGAGACCCAGTACTTC
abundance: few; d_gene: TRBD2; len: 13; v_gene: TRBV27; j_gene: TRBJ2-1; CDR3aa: CASRLAGGDEQFF; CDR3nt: TGTGCCAGCAGGCTAGCGGGGGGGGATGAGCAGTTCTTC
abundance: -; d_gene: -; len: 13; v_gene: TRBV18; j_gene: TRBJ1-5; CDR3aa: CASSPGPNQPQHF; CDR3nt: TGTGCCAGCTCACCGGGGCCCAATCAGCCCCAGCATTTT
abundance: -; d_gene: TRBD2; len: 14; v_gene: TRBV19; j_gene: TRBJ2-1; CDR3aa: CATSQAGAHNEQFF; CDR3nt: TGTGCCACATCCCAAGCGGGGGCCCACAATGAGCAGTTCTTC
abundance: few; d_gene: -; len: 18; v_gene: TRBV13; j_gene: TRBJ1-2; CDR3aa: CASSLGLGPGSGPYGYTF; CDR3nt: TGTGCCAGCAGCTTAGGCTTGGGGCCAGGATCCGGACCCTATGGCTACACCTTC
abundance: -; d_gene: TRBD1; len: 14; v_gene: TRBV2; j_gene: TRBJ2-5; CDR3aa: CAGATGIARETQYF; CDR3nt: TGTGCCGGGGCGACAGGGATTGCTCGAGAGACCCAGTACTTC
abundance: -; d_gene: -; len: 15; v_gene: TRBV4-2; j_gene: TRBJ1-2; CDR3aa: CASRAPGEANYGYTF; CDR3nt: TGTGCCAGCAGGGCCCCGGGAGAAGCTAACTATGGCTACACCTTC
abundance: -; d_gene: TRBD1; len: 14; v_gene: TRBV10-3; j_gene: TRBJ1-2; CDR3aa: CAISPPGTGYGYTF; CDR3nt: TGTGCCATCAGTCCACCGGGGACAGGGTATGGCTACACCTTC
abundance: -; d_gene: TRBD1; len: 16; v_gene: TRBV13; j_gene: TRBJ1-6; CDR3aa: CASSWRTGGVNSPLHF; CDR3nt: TGTGCCAGCAGCTGGCGGACAGGGGGCGTAAATTCACCCCTCCACTTT
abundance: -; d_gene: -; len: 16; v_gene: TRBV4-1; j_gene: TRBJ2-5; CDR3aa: CASSQDYARAWETQYF; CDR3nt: TGCGCCAGCAGCCAAGATTATGCCAGGGCTTGGGAGACCCAGTACTTC
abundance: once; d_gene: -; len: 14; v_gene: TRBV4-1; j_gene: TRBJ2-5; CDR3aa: CASSQGASGETQYF; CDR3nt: TGCGCCAGCAGCCAGGGGGCTAGTGGGGAGACCCAGTACTTC
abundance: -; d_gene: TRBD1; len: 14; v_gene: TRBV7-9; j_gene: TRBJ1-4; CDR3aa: CATEGGQGDEKLFF; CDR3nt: TGTGCCACCGAAGGGGGCCAAGGGGATGAAAAACTGTTTTTT
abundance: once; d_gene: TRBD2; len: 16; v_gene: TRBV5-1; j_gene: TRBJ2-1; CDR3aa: CASSVPLAGGLDEQFF; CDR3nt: TGCGCCAGCAGCGTCCCACTAGCGGGGGGGCTCGATGAGCAGTTCTTC
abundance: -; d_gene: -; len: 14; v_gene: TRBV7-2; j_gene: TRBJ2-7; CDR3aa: CASSFSGNSYEQYF; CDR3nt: TGTGCCAGCAGCTTTTCAGGGAACTCCTACGAGCAGTACTTC
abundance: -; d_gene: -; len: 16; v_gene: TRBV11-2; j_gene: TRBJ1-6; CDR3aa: CASGPTGRRDNSPLHF; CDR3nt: TGTGCCAGCGGCCCGACAGGCAGACGGGATAATTCACCCCTCCACTTT
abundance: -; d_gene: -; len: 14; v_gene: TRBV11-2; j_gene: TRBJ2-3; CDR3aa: CASSSFEATDTQYF; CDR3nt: TGTGCCAGCAGCTCCTTCGAGGCAACAGATACGCAGTATTTT
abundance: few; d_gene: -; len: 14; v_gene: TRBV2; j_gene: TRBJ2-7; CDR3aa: CASSGQLSSYEQYF; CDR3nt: TGTGCCAGCAGCGGACAGCTAAGCTCCTACGAGCAGTACTTC
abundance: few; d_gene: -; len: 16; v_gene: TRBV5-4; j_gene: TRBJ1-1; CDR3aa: CASSLEFGRKRTEAFF; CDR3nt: TGTGCCAGCAGCTTAGAGTTCGGCAGAAAGCGCACTGAAGCTTTCTTT
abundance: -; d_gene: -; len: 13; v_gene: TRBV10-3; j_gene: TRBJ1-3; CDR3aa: CAINQDPGNTIYF; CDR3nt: TGTGCCATCAACCAGGATCCGGGAAACACCATATATTTT
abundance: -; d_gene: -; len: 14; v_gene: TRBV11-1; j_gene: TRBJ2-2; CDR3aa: CASSRGLDTGELFF; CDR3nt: TGTGCCAGCAGCAGGGGACTGGACACCGGGGAGCTGTTTTTT
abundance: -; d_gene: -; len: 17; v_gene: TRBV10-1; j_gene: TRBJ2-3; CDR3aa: CASSESSWASLTDTQYF; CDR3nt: TGCGCCAGCAGTGAGTCGTCCTGGGCTTCTCTCACAGATACGCAGTATTTT
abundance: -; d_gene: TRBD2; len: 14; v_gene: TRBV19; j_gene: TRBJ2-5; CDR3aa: CASSGGREWETQYF; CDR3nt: TGTGCCAGTAGTGGCGGGAGGGAGTGGGAGACCCAGTACTTC
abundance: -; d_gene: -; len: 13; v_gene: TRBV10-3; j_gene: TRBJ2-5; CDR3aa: CAISENGEETQYF; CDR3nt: TGTGCCATCAGTGAGAACGGTGAAGAGACCCAGTACTTC
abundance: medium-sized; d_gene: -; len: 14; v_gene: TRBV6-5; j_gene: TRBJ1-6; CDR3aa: CASSLSTVGSPLHF; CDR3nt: TGTGCCAGCAGTTTATCGACAGTCGGTTCACCCCTCCACTTT
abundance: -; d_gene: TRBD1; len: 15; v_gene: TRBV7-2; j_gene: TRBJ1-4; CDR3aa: CASSGGTETNEKLFF; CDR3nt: TGTGCCAGCAGCGGGGGGACAGAAACTAATGAAAAACTGTTTTTT
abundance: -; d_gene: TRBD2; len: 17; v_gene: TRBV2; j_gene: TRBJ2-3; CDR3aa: CASSEFGASGTTDTQYF; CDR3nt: TGTGCCAGCAGTGAATTCGGGGCTAGCGGGACCACAGATACGCAGTATTTT
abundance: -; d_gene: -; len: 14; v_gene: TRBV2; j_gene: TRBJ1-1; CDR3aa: CASSEKQRNTEAFF; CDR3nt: TGTGCCAGCAGTGAAAAGCAGCGAAACACTGAAGCTTTCTTT
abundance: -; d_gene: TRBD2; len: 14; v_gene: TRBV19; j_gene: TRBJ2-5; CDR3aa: CASRERGGRETQYF; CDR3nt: TGTGCCAGTAGGGAGCGGGGGGGCCGGGAGACCCAGTACTTC
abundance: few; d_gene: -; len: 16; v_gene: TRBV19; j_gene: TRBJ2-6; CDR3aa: CASSSETGYGANVLTF; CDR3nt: TGTGCCAGTAGTTCAGAAACAGGGTACGGGGCCAACGTCCTGACTTTC
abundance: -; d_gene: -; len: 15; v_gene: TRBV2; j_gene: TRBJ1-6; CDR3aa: CASSLGRSYNSPLHF; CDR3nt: TGTGCCAGCAGCTTGGGCCGCTCCTATAATTCACCCCTCCACTTT
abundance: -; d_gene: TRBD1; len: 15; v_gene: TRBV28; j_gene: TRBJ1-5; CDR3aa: CASSMTQGGNQPQHF; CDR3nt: TGTGCCAGCAGTATGACACAGGGGGGCAATCAGCCCCAGCATTTT
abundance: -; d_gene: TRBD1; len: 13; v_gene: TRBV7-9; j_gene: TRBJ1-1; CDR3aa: CASSLTGGTEAFF; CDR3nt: TGTGCCAGCAGCTTAACAGGGGGCACTGAAGCTTTCTTT
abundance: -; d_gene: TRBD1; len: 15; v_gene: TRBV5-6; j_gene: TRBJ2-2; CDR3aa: CASSFGTGYTGELFF; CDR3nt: TGTGCCAGCAGCTTCGGGACAGGTTACACCGGGGAGCTGTTTTTT
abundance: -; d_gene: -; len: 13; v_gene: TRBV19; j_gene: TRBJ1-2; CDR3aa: CAKFWGPRGGYTF; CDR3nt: TGTGCCAAGTTCTGGGGGCCTCGGGGTGGCTACACCTTC
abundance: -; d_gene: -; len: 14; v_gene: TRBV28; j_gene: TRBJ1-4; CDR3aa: CASSIGQINEKLFF; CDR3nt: TGTGCCAGCAGCATCGGACAGATTAATGAAAAACTGTTTTTT
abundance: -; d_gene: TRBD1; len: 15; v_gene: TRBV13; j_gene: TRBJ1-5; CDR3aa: CASSLGQGVNQPQHF; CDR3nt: TGTGCCAGCAGCTTGGGACAGGGGGTAAATCAGCCCCAGCATTTT
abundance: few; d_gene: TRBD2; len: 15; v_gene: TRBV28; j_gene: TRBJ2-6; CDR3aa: CASSLGGAGANVLTF; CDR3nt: TGTGCCAGCAGTCTGGGGGGGGCTGGGGCCAACGTCCTGACTTTC
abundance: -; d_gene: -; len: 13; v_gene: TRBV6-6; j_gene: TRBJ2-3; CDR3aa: CASSYRGSDTQYF; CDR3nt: TGTGCCAGCAGTTACCGGGGATCAGATACGCAGTATTTT